This T cell receptor beta chain was identified in a study of T-cell reconstitution after alpha-beta-depleted transplantation in children. The sample holds many counts of this clonotype. Construction of the TCRbeta library involved unique molecular identifiers. Using its own MiXCR run on the PCR reads, TCRdb lists one record per CDR3 protein. The repertoire holds 700,000 or so distinct CDR3 sequences, with approximately 14% as singletons. Sequencing was performed on PBMCs, taken before TCRalphabeta/CD19-depleted stem cell transplant. This clonotype was sampled from a girl aged 2 to 10 with congenital amegakaryocytic thrombocytopenia, due to receive a stem cell transplant.

CDR3 in amino acids: CASSVVGGDLVDTQYF. The CDR3 DNA reads as TGTGCCAGCAGCGTAGTGGGAGGCGATCTGGTAGATACGCAGTATTTT. J is TRBJ2-3 and V is TRBV9; D might be TRBD2 (6 bases). The V gene lost 0 bases and the J gene lost 5 bases, with 16 bases spanning the gap. This CDR3 spans 16 amino acids. Germline lookup yields CDR1 SGDLS and CDR2 YYNGEE.